One TCR beta chain is described in this entry. The data were obtained in a study of control samples from healthy donors and cancer patients. The table came from immunoSEQ multiplex PCR; TCRdb's copy has only in-frame clones and leaves some out. The sample has 75,000 to 95,000 clones, roughly 88% seen once. The germline V gene has CDR1 MNHEY and CDR2 SVGAGI. Trimming removed 2 bases from V and 3 bases from J, with 11 bases in between. CDR3 size: 14 residues. The V call is TRBV6-5, the J call TRBJ2-7; perhaps TRBD1 as D (6 bases). The sequence was collected from a woman aged 45 to 65 in good health. The source material was blood. The CDR3 DNA is TGTGCCAGCAGTTACATGGACAGTGGCTACGAGCAGTACTTC. Protein product: CASSYMDSGYEQYF.